This TCR beta chain was identified during a study of blood T cell repertoires in COVID-19. About the study: Material from acute and convalescent COVID-19 was sourced from the United States, Italy and Spain. The analysed material was cDNA or gDNA that came from T cells, B-cell-depleted T cells, or PBMCs.

Per the original methods: Amplification of reference gene primers was used by the study to estimate nucleated cell counts. The assay was immunoSEQ multiplex PCR, and TCRdb's table has in-frame clones only and misses some. The V and J calls and clone size come from that table; D and trimming were worked out from the DNA. The table includes approximately 80,000 clones, around 89% detected once. This CDR3 has 16 amino acids. From germline, CDR1 is LGHDT and CDR2 YNNKEL (reference sequence). The ends were cut back, 1 base at V and 4 bases at J, with 17 bases in the middle. The chain recombines TRBV3-1 (or the pseudogene TRBV3-2) with TRBJ2-7; D is possibly TRBD1 (6 bases). What was sequenced was peripheral blood. The TCR was taken from a human donor in a cohort sampled during active COVID-19. The CDR3 is CASSQVARDIRYEQYF. The CDR3 DNA sequence: TGTGCCAGCAGCCAAGTCGCCCGGGACATTCGTTACGAGCAGTACTTC.